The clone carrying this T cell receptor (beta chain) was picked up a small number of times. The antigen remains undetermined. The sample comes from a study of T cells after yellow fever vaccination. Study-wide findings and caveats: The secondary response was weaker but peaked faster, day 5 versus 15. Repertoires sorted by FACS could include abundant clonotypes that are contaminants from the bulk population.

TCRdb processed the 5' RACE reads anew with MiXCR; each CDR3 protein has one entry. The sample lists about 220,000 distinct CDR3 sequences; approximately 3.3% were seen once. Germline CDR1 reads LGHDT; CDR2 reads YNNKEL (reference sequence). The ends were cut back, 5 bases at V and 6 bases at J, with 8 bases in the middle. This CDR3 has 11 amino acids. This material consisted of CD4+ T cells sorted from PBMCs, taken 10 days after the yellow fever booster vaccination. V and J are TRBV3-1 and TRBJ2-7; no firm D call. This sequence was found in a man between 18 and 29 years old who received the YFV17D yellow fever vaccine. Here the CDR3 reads CASSAGSEQYV. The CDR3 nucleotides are TGTGCCAGCAGCGCCGGCTCCGAGCAGTACGTC.